This paragraph reports one TCR beta chain. The PCR contained 60 Vbeta and 13 Jbeta primers. Method: immunoSEQ multiplex PCR; TCRdb's copy keeps in-frame clones and lacks some. Of roughly 180,000 clones in the sample, roughly 80% are singletons; the top ten hold under 1.1%. This record comes from a study of cytomegalovirus exposure and HLA in healthy donors. The CDR3 covers 18 residues. Trimming removed 3 bases at V and 4 bases at J, with 21 bases between. Germline loops: CDR1 WNHNN, CDR2 SYGVQD (reference sequence). This clonotype originated in a man aged 25 to 45 in good health and CMV-seronegative. The sequencing sample was made of PBMCs. The V call is TRBV10-1, the J call TRBJ1-4; no clear D. In nucleotides, the CDR3 is TGCGCCAGCAGTGATCTCCCGGGTGGCACATTCAATAATGAAAAACTGTTTTTT. This gives the protein CASSDLPGGTFNNEKLFF.